This T cell receptor beta chain stems from a study of T cells expressing NK-cell markers. 5'RACE template switching built TCR beta cDNA with unique molecular identifiers. TCRdb reprocessed the 5' RACE reads and stores each CDR3 protein as one record, lacking DNA. The sample has under 600,000 distinct CDR3 sequences. The germline V gene has CDR1 SGHAT and CDR2 FQNNGV. This CDR3 contains 16 residues. V gene TRBV11-2 combines with J gene TRBJ2-1; TCRdb reports TRBD2, a call that lacks DNA to check it against. This clonotype was obtained from a woman between 45 and 60 years old in good health. The sequencing sample was made of blood T cells: a sorted CD56 or NKG2C T cell subset, CD4+ or CD8+ T cells, or bulk PBMC T cells (not recorded which). The CDR3 here is CASSLLLAGGNDEQFF.